This T cell receptor (beta chain) appears in the sequencing data of a study of blood T cell dynamics during melanoma immunotherapy. Overall study context: Standard first-line treatment here was pembrolizumab or nivolumab plus ipilimumab in metastatic melanoma.

Comments on this clone: No antigen is known for it.

The CDR3 loop spans 16 amino acids. Between the trimmed V and J ends, which lost 4 bases and 0 bases, there was a span of 14 bases. Germline V gene sequence: CDR1 SGDLS, CDR2 YYNGEE. A fixed DNA input of approximately 400 ng was used per bulk PBMC sample. Only in-frame clones appear in the TCRdb table, and some are missing; sequencing was by immunoSEQ multiplex PCR. The repertoire has 9,900 or so clones, 80% of them found once; the top ten carry approximately 20%. Study findings and constraints: Clones driving repertoire changes may be melanoma-specific or general immune activation.

The time point here: week 3, after first cycle of checkpoint inhibitor. Blood was drawn before treatment and at week 3 after checkpoint blockade. The material sequenced was blood, taken from a patient treated with checkpoint blockade. This chain connects TRBV9 to TRBJ1-3; D perhaps matches TRBD1 (5 bases). The receptor was isolated from a human donor with melanoma. In DNA, the CDR3 is TGTGCCAGCAGCCCCCAGGGCCCTTCCTCTGGAAACACCATATATTTT. The encoded protein is CASSPQGPSSGNTIYF.